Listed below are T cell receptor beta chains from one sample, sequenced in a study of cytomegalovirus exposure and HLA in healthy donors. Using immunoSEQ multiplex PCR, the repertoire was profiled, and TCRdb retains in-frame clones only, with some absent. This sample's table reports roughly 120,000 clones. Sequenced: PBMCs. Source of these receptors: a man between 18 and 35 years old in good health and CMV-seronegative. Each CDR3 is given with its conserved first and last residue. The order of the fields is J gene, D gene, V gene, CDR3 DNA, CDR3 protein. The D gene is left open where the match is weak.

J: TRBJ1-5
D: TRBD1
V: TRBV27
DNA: TGTGCCAGCAGTTCAGAGACAGGGCGAGACCAGCCCCAGCATTTT
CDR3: CASSSETGRDQPQHF

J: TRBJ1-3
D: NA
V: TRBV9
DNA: TGTGCCAGCAGCGTAGGTGCAGGGGCTGGAAACACCATATATTTT
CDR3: CASSVGAGAGNTIYF

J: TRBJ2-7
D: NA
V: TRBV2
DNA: TGTGCCAGCAGTGTTAGTCTCCTAGGCGAGCAGTACTTC
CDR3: CASSVSLLGEQYF

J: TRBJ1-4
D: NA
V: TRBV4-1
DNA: TGCGCCAGCAGCCACCAAATGGCTGCAACTAATGAAAAACTGTTTTTT
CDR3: CASSHQMAATNEKLFF

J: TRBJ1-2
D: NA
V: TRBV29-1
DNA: TGCAGCGTTGATGAGGGATATGGTAGGGGCTACACCTTC
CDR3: CSVDEGYGRGYTF

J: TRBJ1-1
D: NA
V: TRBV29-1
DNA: TGCAGCGTTGAAGACAGGGCTCACGCTGAAGCTTTCTTT
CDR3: CSVEDRAHAEAFF

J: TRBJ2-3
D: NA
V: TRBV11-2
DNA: TGTGCCAGCAGCTTAAGGGGGGGCTGGGATACGCAGTATTTT
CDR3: CASSLRGGWDTQYF

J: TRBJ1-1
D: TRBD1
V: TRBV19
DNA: TGTGCCAGTAGTCCCTGGACAGGGTTGAACACTGAAGCTTTCTTT
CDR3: CASSPWTGLNTEAFF

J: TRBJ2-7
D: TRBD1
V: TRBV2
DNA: TGTGCCAGCACGGAGCGGGACAGGGGTTCGGGCGAGTACTTC
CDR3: CASTERDRGSGEYF

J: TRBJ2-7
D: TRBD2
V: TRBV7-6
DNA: TGTGCCAGCAGCTTAGCGACTAGCCGCTACGAGCAGTACTTC
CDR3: CASSLATSRYEQYF

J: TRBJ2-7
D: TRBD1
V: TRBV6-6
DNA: TGTGCCAGCAGTGGGACAGGGGCCTCTTACGAGCAGTACTTC
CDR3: CASSGTGASYEQYF

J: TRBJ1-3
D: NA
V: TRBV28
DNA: TGTGCCAGCAGTTCTACTGGACGGCGTAGGGGCCGGGACACCATATATTTT
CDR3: CASSSTGRRRGRDTIYF

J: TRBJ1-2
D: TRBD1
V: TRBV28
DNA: TGTGCCAGCAGTTTACCGTCCAGGGGGGACTATGGCTACACCTTC
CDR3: CASSLPSRGDYGYTF

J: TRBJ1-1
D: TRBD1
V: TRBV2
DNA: TGTGCCAGCAGGGGCTATACAGGGGGGATGAACACTGAAGCTTTCTTT
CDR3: CASRGYTGGMNTEAFF

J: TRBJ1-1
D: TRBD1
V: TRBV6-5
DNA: TGTGCCAGCAGTCTACTCACAGGGGGCCGTAAAGCTTTCTTT
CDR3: CASSLLTGGRKAFF

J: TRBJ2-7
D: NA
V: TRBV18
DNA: TGTGCCAGCTCACCACCGTGGAGGGGGCCTTCCTACGAGCAGTACTTC
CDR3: CASSPPWRGPSYEQYF

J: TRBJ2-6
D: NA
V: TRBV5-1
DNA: TGCGCCAGCAGCTCAACAGGGTTCTCTGGGGCCAACGTCCTGACTTTC
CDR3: CASSSTGFSGANVLTF

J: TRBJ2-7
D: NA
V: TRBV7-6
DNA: TGTGCCAGCAGTCCCCGAGGCCACGAGCAGTACTTC
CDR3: CASSPRGHEQYF

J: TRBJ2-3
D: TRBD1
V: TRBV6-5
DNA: TGTGCCAGCAGACAATTGGGACAGGGCACAGATACGCAGTATTTT
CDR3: CASRQLGQGTDTQYF

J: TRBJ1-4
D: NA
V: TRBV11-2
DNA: TGTGCCAGCAGCTTAGCAGGAACTAATGAAAAACTGTTTTTT
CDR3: CASSLAGTNEKLFF

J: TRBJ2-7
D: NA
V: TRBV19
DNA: TGTGCCAGTAGCCGACGGCAGGCGAGCTCCTACGAGCAGTACTTC
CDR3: CASSRRQASSYEQYF

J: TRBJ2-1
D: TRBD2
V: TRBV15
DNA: TGTGCCACCAGCAGAGATCTCGGGACTAGCGGCTACAATGAGCAGTTCTTC
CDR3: CATSRDLGTSGYNEQFF

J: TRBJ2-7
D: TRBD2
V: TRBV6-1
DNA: TGTGCCAGCAACGAGGGAGGGGAGCAGTACTTC
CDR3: CASNEGGEQYF

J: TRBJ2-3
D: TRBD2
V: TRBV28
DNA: TGTGCCAGCACGCCGGGAGGGCCCGATACGCAGTATTTT
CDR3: CASTPGGPDTQYF

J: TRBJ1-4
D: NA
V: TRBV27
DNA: TGTGCCAGCGTTCCGGACGAGGGAATGGGAGAAAAACTGTTTTTT
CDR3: CASVPDEGMGEKLFF

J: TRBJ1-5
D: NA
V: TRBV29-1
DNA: TGCAGCGTGGGAATTGACAGCAGCAATCAGCCCCAGCATTTT
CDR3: CSVGIDSSNQPQHF

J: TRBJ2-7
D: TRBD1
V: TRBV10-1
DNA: TGCGCCAGCAGTTACCGGGACAGGGATGACGAGCAGTACTTC
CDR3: CASSYRDRDDEQYF

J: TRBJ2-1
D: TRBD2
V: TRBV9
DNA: TGTGCCAGCAGCTTTGGACTAGCGGGAGTAGGAAATGAGCAGTTCTTC
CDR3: CASSFGLAGVGNEQFF

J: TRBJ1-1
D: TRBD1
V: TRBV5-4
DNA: TGTGCCAGCAGCTTACAGGGGGTTGACACTGAAGCTTTCTTT
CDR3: CASSLQGVDTEAFF